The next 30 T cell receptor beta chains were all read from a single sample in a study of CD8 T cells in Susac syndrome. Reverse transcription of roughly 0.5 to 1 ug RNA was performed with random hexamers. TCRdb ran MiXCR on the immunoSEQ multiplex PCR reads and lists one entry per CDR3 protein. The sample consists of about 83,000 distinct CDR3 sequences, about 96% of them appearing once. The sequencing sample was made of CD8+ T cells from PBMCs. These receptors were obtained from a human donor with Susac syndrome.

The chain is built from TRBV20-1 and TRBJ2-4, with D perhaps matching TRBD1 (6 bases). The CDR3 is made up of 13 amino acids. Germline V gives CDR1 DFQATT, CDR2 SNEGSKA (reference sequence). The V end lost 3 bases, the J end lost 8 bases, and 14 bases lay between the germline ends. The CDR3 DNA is TGCAGTGCTAGTGTGGGACATGCCGACATTCAGTACTTC. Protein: CSASVGHADIQYF.

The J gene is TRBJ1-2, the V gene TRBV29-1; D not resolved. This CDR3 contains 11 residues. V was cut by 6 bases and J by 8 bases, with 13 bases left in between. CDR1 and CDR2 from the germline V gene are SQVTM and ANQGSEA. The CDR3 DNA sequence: TGCAGCGTCCCGGGCCAACGCGGCTACACCTTC. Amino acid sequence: CSVPGQRGYTF. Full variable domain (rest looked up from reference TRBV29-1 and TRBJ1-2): SAVISQKPSRDICQRGTSLTIQCQVDSQVTMMFWYRQQPGQSLTLIATANQGSEATYESGFVIDKFPISRPNLTFSTLTVSNMSPEDSSIYLCSVPGQRGYTFGSGTRLTVV.

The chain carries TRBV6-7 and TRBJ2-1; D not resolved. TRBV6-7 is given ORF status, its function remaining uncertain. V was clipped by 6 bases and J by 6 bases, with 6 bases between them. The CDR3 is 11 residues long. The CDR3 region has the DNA TGTGCCAGCAGAAGGCCCAATGAGCAGTTCTTC. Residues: CASRRPNEQFF.

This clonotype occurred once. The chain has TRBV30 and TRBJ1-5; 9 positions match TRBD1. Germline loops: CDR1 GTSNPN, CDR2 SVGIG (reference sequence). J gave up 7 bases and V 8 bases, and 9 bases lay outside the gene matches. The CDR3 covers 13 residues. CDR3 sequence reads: CAAAGQGNQPQHF. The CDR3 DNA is TGTGCCGCTGCGGGACAGGGAAACCAGCCCCAGCATTTT.

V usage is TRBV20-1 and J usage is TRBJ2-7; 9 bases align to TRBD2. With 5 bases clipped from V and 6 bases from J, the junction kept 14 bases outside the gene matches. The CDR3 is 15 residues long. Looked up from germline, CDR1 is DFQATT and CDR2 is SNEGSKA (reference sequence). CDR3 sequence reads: CSAPQRGDSRGEQYV. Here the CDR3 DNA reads TGCAGTGCTCCCCAGCGGGGGGACTCGAGGGGCGAGCAGTACGTC.

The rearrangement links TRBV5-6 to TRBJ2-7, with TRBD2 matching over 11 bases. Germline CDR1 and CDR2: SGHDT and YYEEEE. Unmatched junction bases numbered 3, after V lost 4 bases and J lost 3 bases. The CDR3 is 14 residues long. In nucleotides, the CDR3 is TGTGCCAGCAGCCTAGCGGGAGGTGACTACGAGCAGTACTTC. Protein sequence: CASSLAGGDYEQYF. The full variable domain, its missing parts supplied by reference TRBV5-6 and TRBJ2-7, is DAGVTQSPTHLIKTRGQQVTLRCSPKSGHDTVSWYQQALGQGPQFIFQYYEEEERQRGNFPDRFSGHQFPNYSSELNVNALLLGDSALYLCASSLAGGDYEQYFGPGTRLTVT.

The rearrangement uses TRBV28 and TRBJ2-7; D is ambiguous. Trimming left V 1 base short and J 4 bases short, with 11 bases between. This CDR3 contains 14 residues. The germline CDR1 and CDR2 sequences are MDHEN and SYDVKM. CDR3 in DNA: TGTGCCAGCAGTTTATTTTGGGTAGGGTACGAGCAGTACTTC. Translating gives CASSLFWVGYEQYF.

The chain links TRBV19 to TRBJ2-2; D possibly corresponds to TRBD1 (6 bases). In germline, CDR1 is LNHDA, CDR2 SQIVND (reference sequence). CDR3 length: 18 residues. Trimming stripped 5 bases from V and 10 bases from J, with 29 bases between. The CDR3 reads CASSPFGVEGHNRAELFF. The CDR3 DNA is TGTGCCAGTAGTCCCTTTGGAGTCGAGGGACACAACCGTGCGGAGCTGTTTTTT.

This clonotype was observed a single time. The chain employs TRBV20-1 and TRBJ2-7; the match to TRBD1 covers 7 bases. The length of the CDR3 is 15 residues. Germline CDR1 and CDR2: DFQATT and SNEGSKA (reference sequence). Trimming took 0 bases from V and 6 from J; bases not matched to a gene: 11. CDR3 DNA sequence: TGCAGTGCTAGAGATCCCTTGACAGGGAAAGGCGAGCAGTACGTC. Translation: CSARDPLTGKGEQYV.

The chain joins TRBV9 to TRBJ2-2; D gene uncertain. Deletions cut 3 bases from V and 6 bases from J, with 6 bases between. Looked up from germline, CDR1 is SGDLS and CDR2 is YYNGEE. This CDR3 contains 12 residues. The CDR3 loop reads CASSDQSGELFF. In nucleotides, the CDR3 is TGTGCCAGCAGCGACCAATCCGGGGAGCTGTTTTTT.

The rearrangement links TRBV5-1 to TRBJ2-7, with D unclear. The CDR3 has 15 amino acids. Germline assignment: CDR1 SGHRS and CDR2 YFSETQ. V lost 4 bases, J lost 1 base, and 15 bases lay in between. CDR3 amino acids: CASSPWVLTSYEQYV. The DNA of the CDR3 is TGCGCCAGCAGCCCCTGGGTGTTAACATCCTACGAGCAGTACGTC.

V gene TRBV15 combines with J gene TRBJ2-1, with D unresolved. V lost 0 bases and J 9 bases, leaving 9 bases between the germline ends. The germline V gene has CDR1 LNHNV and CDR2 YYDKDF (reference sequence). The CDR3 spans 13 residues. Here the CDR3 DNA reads TGTGCCACCAGCAGAGATCGTTTTGGTGAGCAGTTCTTC. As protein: CATSRDRFGEQFF.

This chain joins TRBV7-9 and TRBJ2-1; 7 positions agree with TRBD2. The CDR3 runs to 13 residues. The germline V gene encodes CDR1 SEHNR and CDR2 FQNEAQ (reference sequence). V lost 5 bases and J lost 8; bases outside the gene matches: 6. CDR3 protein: CASSTSAGDEQFF. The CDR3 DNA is TGTGCCAGCAGCACTAGCGCTGGGGATGAGCAGTTCTTC.

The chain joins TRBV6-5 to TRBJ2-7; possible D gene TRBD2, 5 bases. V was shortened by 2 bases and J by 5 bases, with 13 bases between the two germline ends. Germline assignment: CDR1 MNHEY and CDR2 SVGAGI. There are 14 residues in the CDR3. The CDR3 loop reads CASSYTPGRDEQYV. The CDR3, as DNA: TGTGCCAGCAGTTACACCCCGGGAAGGGACGAGCAGTACGTC.

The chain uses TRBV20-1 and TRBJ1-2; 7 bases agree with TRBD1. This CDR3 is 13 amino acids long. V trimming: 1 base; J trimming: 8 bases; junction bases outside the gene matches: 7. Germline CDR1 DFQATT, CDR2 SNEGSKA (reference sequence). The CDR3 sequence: CSARGQDRVGYTF. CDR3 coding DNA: TGCAGTGCTAGAGGCCAAGACAGGGTCGGCTACACCTTC.

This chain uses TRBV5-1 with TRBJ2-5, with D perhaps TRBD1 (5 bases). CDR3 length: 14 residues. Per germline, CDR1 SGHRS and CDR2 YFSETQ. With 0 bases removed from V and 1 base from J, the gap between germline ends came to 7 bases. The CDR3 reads CASSLGGSQETQYF. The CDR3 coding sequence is TGCGCCAGCAGCTTGGGGGGCAGCCAAGAGACCCAGTACTTC.

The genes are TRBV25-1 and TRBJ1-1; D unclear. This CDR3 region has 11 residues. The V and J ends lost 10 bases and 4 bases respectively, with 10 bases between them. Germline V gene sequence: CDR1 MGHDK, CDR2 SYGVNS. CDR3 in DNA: TGTGCCACCAGGACCTCCACTGAAGCTTTCTTT. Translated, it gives CATRTSTEAFF.

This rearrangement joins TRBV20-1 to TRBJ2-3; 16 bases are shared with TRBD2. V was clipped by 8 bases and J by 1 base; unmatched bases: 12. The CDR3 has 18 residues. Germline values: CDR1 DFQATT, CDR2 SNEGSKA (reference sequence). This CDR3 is CSFHMGLAGGHGTDTQYF. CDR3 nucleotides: TGCAGTTTTCACATGGGACTAGCGGGGGGGCATGGCACAGATACGCAGTATTTT.

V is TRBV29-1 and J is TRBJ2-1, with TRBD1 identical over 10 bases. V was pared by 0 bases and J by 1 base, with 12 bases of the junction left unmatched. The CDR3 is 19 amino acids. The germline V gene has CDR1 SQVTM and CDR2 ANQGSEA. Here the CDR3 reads CSVEDRGTGDSISYNEQFF. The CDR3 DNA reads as TGCAGCGTTGAAGATCGGGGGACAGGGGACTCGATTTCCTACAATGAGCAGTTCTTC.

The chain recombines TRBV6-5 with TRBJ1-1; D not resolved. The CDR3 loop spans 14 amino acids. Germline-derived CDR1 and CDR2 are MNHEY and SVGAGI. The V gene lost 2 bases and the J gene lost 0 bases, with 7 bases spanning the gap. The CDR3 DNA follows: TGTGCCAGCAGTTACGGGCTCATGAACACTGAAGCTTTCTTT. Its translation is CASSYGLMNTEAFF.

The CDR3 protein is CASSLIGNQPQHF. The CDR3 coding sequence is TGCGCCAGCAGCTTGATTGGCAATCAGCCCCAGCATTTT. The chain has TRBV5-1 and TRBJ1-5; no definite D call. V was trimmed by 1 base and J by 2 bases, leaving 4 bases between them. There are 13 residues in the CDR3. The germline V gene has CDR1 SGHRS and CDR2 YFSETQ.

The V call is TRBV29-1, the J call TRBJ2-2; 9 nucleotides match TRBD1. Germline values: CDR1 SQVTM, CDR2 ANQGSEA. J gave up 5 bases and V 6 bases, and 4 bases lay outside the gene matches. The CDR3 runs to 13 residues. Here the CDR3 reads CSVQDRGTGELFF. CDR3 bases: TGCAGCGTACAGGACAGGGGTACCGGGGAGCTGTTTTTT.

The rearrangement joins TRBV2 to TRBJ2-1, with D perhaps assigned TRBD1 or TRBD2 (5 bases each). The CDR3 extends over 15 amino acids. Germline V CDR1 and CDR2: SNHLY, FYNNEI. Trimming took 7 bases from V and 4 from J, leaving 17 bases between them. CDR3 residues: CASMRGRNGYNEQFF. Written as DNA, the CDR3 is TGTGCCAGCATGAGGGGCAGGAATGGGTACAATGAGCAGTTCTTC.

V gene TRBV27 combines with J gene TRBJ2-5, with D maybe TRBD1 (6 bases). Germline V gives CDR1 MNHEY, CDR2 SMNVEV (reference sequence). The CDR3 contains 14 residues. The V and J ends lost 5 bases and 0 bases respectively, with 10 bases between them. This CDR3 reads CASSRDKHQETQYF. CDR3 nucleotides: TGTGCCAGCAGTCGGGACAAACACCAAGAGACCCAGTACTTC.

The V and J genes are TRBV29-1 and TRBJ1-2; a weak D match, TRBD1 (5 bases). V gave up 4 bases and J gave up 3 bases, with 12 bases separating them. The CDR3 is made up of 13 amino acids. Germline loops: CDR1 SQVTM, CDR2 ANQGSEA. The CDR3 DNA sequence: TGCAGCGTTGGGACGGGGGATGACTATGGCTACACCTTC. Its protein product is CSVGTGDDYGYTF.

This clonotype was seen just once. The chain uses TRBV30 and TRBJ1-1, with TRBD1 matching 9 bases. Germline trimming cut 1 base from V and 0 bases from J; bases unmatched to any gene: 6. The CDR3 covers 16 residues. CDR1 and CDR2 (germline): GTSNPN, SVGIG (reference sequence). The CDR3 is CAWSGTGGSVNTEAFF. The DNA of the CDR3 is TGTGCCTGGAGTGGTACAGGGGGCTCGGTGAACACTGAAGCTTTCTTT. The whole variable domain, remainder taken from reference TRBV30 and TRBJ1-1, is SQTIHQWPATLVQPVGSPLSLECTVEGTSNPNLYWYRQAAGRGLQLLFYSVGIGQISSEVPQNLSASRPQDRQFILSSKKLLLSDSGFYLCAWSGTGGSVNTEAFFGQGTRLTVV.

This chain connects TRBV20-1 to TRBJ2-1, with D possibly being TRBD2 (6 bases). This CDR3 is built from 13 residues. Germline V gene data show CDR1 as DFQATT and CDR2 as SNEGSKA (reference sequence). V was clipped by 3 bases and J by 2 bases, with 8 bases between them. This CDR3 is CSARRTTYNEQFF. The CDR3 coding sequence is TGCAGTGCTAGGAGGACTACCTACAATGAGCAGTTCTTC.

The CDR3 reads CSVGSVGDIQYF. The DNA of the CDR3 is TGCAGCGTTGGGTCAGTTGGGGACATTCAGTACTTC. The chain uses TRBV29-1 and TRBJ2-4; no clear D gene. Germline V CDR1 and CDR2: SQVTM, ANQGSEA. Trimming pared 4 bases from V and 8 bases from J, leaving 12 bases between. The CDR3 extends over 12 amino acids. The complete variable domain, with remaining parts taken from reference TRBV29-1 and TRBJ2-4, reads SAVISQKPSRDICQRGTSLTIQCQVDSQVTMMFWYRQQPGQSLTLIATANQGSEATYESGFVIDKFPISRPNLTFSTLTVSNMSPEDSSIYLCSVGSVGDIQYFGAGTRLSVL.

The CDR3 DNA sequence: TGCAGTGCTAGCGCTAGCGGGAGTAATGACGAGCAGTACTTC. Protein: CSASASGSNDEQYF. The chain links TRBV20-1 to TRBJ2-7, with 10 nucleotides matching TRBD2. CDR1 is DFQATT, CDR2 SNEGSKA, per germline (reference sequence). After removal of 3 bases from V and 5 bases from J, the junction contained 7 bases not matched to a gene. This CDR3 contains 14 residues.

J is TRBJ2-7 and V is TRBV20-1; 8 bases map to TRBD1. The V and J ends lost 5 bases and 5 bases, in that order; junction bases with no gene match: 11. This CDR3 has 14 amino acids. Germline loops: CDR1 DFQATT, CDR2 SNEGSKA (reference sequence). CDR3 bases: TGCAGTGCTCGCAGTCGAAACAGGGGGGACGAGCAGTACGTC. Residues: CSARSRNRGDEQYV.